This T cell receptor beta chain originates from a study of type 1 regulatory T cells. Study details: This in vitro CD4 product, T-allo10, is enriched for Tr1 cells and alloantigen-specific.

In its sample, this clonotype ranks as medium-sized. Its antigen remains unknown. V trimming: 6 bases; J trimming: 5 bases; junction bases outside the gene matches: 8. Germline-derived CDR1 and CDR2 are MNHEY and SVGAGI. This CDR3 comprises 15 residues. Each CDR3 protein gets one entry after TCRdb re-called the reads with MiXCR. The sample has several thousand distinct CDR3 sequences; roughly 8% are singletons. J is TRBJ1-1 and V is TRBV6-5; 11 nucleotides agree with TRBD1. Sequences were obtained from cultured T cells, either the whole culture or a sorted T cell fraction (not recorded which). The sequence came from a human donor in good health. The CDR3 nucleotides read TGTGCCAGCAGCCGAACCGGGACAGGGGGGACTGAAGCTTTCTTT. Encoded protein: CASSRTGTGGTEAFF.